The rows below give T cell receptor beta chains drawn from one sample of a study of T cell responses to AZD1222 COVID-19 vaccine. Here immunoSEQ multiplex PCR was the method, and the copy in TCRdb shows in-frame clones only, minus some. The sample holds about 59,000 clones; 84% are singletons and the top ten take over 15%. The source material was peripheral blood, sampled on day 0 of AZD1222 vaccination. Source of these receptors: an adult in good health. CDR3s include the opening cysteine and the closing phenylalanine or tryptophan. The D gene is left open where the match is weak. Some rows mark clone size as missing; the rest say once, few, many or name a class of expanded clone.

cdr3_aa,cdr3_nt,v_call,clone_size,d_call,j_call,cdr3_length
CATQGNNYGYTF,TGTGCCACCCAGGGCAATAACTATGGCTACACCTTC,TRBV27,-,-,TRBJ1-2,12
CASSRTSGRLEQFF,TGTGCCAGCAGTCGGACTAGCGGGAGGCTTGAGCAGTTCTTC,TRBV2,-,TRBD2,TRBJ2-1,14
CAISTLLNQPQHF,TGTGCCATCAGTACCCTCCTCAATCAGCCCCAGCATTTT,TRBV10-3,-,-,TRBJ1-5,13
CASSPPGLAGVVEQYF,TGTGCCAGCTCACCCCCGGGACTAGCGGGGGTCGTCGAGCAGTACTTC,TRBV18,-,TRBD2,TRBJ2-7,16
CASSYGPNEKLFF,TGTGCCAGCAGTTACGGGCCGAATGAAAAACTGTTTTTT,TRBV6-5,-,-,TRBJ1-4,13
CASSRQSPWEQYF,TGTGCCAGCAGTAGACAAAGCCCCTGGGAGCAGTACTTC,TRBV28,-,-,TRBJ2-7,13
CAISRDQESPLHF,TGTGCCATCAGCCGGGACCAGGAGTCGCCCCTCCACTTT,TRBV10-3,-,-,TRBJ1-6,13
CASASEDRVGEQYF,TGCGCCAGCGCCTCGGAGGACAGGGTGGGGGAGCAGTACTTC,TRBV5-1,-,TRBD1,TRBJ2-7,14
CASSDYTGTGELFF,TGTGCCAGCAGTGATTATACGGGTACCGGGGAGCTGTTTTTT,TRBV25-1,-,-,TRBJ2-2,14
CATSGGSGTSTGELFF,TGTGCCACCAGTGGGGGATCCGGGACAAGCACCGGGGAGCTGTTTTTT,TRBV24-1,-,-,TRBJ2-2,16
CASSFGDRGSEQYF,TGTGCCAGCAGTTTCGGGGACAGGGGTTCCGAGCAGTACTTC,TRBV28,-,TRBD1,TRBJ2-7,14
CASRQGLLEKLFF,TGTGCCAGCCGACAGGGGTTGCTTGAAAAACTGTTTTTT,TRBV25-1,-,TRBD1,TRBJ1-4,13
CASSHLNIPGELFF,TGCGCCAGCAGCCACTTAAATATCCCCGGGGAGCTGTTTTTT,TRBV4-3,-,-,TRBJ2-2,14
CASSFEGLGVLFF,TGTGCCAGCAGCTTCGAGGGGTTAGGAGTGCTGTTTTTT,TRBV11-2,-,-,TRBJ2-2,13
CASSTREGLGNEQFF,TGTGCCAGCAGCACCCGGGAGGGCCTGGGGAATGAGCAGTTCTTC,TRBV7-9,-,TRBD2,TRBJ2-1,15
CASSQDGGRGNQPQHF,TGTGCCAGCAGCCAAGATGGAGGGCGAGGCAATCAGCCCCAGCATTTT,TRBV3-1/TRBV3-2,few,-,TRBJ1-5,16
CASSQSPSGQGATGYTF,TGTGCCAGCAGCCAATCCCCTTCAGGACAGGGGGCTACTGGCTACACCTTC,TRBV3-1/TRBV3-2,-,TRBD1,TRBJ1-2,17
CATSRGGQQAYEQYF,TGTGCCACCAGCAGAGGGGGACAGCAAGCCTACGAGCAGTACTTC,TRBV15,-,TRBD1,TRBJ2-7,15
CASRGSSTDTQYF,TGTGCCTCTAGGGGCTCTAGCACAGATACGCAGTATTTT,TRBV27,once,-,TRBJ2-3,13
CASSLTSGQETQYF,TGTGCCAGCTCACTGACTAGCGGCCAAGAGACCCAGTACTTC,TRBV18,-,TRBD2,TRBJ2-5,14
CASFPGQGRNEQFF,TGTGCCAGCTTCCCGGGACAGGGGAGGAATGAGCAGTTCTTC,TRBV18,-,TRBD1,TRBJ2-1,14
CASSWISNQPQHF,TGTGCCAGCAGTTGGATAAGCAATCAGCCCCAGCATTTT,TRBV12-3/TRBV12-4,-,-,TRBJ1-5,13
CASSANPGQGLDTQYF,TGTGCCAGCAGCGCCAATCCGGGACAGGGTCTTGATACGCAGTATTTT,TRBV5-5,-,TRBD1,TRBJ2-3,16
CASSLMAGELFF,TGTGCCAGCAGCTTAATGGCCGGGGAGCTGTTTTTT,TRBV7-2,-,-,TRBJ2-2,12
CASNLMLAGGSSEQFF,TGTGCCAGCAACCTGATGCTAGCGGGAGGGTCTAGTGAGCAGTTCTTC,TRBV5-4,-,TRBD2,TRBJ2-1,16
CASSFPPGALWETQYF,TGTGCCAGCAGCTTCCCCCCGGGGGCTTTGTGGGAGACCCAGTACTTC,TRBV11-2,-,-,TRBJ2-5,16
CASSQVGSGANVLTF,TGCGCCAGCAGCCAAGTCGGGAGCGGGGCCAACGTCCTGACTTTC,TRBV4-1,-,-,TRBJ2-6,15
CASSSDRGNTEAFF,TGTGCCAGCAGCTCGGACAGGGGGAACACTGAAGCTTTCTTT,TRBV11-2,-,TRBD1,TRBJ1-1,14
CASRGYQSGEQFF,TGTGCCAGTAGGGGCTACCAATCAGGTGAGCAGTTCTTC,TRBV19,-,-,TRBJ2-1,13
CASSASGTVYNEQFF,TGTGCCAGCAGTGCCTCCGGGACAGTCTACAATGAGCAGTTCTTC,TRBV14,-,TRBD1,TRBJ2-1,15
CASSESWVYTEAFF,TGTGCCAGCAGTGAATCCTGGGTGTACACTGAAGCTTTCTTT,TRBV25-1,-,-,TRBJ1-1,14
CASSIGGRGTDTQYF,TGTGCCAGTAGTATAGGTGGGAGGGGGACGGATACGCAGTATTTT,TRBV19,once,-,TRBJ2-3,15
CASSLGLAGPANTGELFF,TGTGCCAGTAGCCTGGGACTAGCGGGGCCCGCGAACACCGGGGAGCTGTTTTTT,TRBV19,-,TRBD2,TRBJ2-2,18